The entry below gives a single TCR beta chain sequence along with its context. The data were taken from a study of breast tumors, draining lymph nodes, adjacent tissues. Germline V gene data show CDR1 as KGHSH and CDR2 as LQKENI. The V gene lost 0 bases and the J gene lost 7 bases, with 15 bases spanning the gap. The CDR3 is 15 amino acids. TCRdb processed the multiplex PCR reads anew with MiXCR; each CDR3 protein has one entry. The table shows 66,000 or so distinct CDR3 sequences, with less than 45% occurring only once. J is TRBJ1-2 and V is TRBV18; the D gene is possibly TRBD1 (5 bases). The sequence derives from a female donor with breast cancer. Some clones in this sample may be carry-over from other donors' samples. Source material: breast tumor tissue. The chain's CDR3 is CASSPPVQETVGYTF. DNA for the CDR3: TGTGCCAGCTCACCACCCGTACAGGAGACGGTTGGCTACACCTTC.